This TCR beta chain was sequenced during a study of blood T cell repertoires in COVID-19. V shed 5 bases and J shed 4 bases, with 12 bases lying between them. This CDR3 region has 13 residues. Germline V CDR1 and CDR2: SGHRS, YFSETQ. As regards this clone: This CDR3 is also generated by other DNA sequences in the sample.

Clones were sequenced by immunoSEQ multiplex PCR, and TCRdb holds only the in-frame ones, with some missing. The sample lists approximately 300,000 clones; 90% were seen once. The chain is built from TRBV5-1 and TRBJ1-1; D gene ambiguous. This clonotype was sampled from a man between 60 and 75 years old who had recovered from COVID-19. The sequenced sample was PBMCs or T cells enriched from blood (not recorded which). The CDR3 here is CASSLGSGTEAFF. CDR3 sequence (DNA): TGCGCCAGCAGTCTGGGTAGCGGCACTGAAGCTTTCTTT. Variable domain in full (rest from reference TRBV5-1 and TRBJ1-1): KAGVTQTPRYLIKTRGQQVTLSCSPISGHRSVSWYQQTPGQGLQFLFEYFSETQRNKGNFPGRFSGRQFSNSRSEMNVSTLELGDSALYLCASSLGSGTEAFFGQGTRLTVV.